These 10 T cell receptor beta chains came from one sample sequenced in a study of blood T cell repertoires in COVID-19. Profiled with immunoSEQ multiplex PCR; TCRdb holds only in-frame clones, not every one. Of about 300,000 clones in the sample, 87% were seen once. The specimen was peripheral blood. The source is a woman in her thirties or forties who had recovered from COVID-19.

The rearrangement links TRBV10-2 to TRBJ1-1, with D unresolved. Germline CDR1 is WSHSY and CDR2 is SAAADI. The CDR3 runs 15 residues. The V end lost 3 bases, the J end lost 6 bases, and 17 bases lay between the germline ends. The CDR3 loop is CASSELPGLGSEAFF. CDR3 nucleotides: TGCGCCAGCAGTGAACTACCGGGGTTAGGTTCTGAAGCTTTCTTT.

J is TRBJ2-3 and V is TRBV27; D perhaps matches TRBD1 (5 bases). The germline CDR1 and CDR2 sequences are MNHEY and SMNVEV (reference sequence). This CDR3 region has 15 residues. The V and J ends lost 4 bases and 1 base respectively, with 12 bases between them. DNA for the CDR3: TGTGCCAGCAGTTCCTCAGGGTACGGCACAGATACGCAGTATTTT. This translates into CASSSSGYGTDTQYF.

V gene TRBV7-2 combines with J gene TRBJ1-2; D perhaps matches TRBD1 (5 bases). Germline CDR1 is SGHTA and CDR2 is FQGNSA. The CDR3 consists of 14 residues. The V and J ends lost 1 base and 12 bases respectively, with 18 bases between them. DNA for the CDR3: TGTGCCAGCAGCTTAGGGGGGAGGCGTGAGGGCCACACCTTC. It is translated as CASSLGGRREGHTF. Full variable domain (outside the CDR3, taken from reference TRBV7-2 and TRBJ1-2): GAGVSQSPSNKVTEKGKDVELRCDPISGHTALYWYRQSLGQGLEFLIYFQGNSAPDKSGLPSDRFSAERTGGSVSTLTIQRTQQEDSAVYLCASSLGGRREGHTFGSGTRLTVV.

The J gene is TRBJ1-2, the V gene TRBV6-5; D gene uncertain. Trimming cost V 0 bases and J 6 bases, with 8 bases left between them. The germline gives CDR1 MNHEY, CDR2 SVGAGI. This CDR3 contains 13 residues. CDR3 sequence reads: CASSYSPVDGYTF. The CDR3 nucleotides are TGTGCCAGCAGTTACTCCCCTGTCGATGGCTACACCTTC.

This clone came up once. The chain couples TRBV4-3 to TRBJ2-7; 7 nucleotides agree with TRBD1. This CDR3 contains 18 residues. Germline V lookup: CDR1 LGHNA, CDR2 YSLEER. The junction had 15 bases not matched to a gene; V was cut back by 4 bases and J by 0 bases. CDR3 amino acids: CASSRQIGGFSSSYEQYF. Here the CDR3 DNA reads TGCGCCAGCAGCCGCCAAATAGGGGGCTTCTCGAGCTCCTACGAGCAGTACTTC.

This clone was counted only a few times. CDR3 amino acids: CASSQESGGVRGPQHF. The CDR3 nucleotides are TGCGCCAGCAGCCAAGAGTCGGGAGGGGTCCGGGGACCCCAGCATTTT. The chain recombines TRBV4-1 with TRBJ1-5; TRBD1 might be the D (5 bases). The germline V gene has CDR1 MGHRA and CDR2 YSYEKL. Trimming cost V 0 bases and J 10 bases, with 19 bases left between them. The CDR3 has 16 residues.

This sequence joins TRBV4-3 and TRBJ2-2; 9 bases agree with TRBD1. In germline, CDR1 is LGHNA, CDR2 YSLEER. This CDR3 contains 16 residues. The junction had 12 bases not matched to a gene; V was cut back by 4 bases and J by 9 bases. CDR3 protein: CASSLNRDRESRELFF. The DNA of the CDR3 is TGCGCCAGCAGCCTAAACCGGGACAGGGAGTCCCGGGAGCTGTTTTTT.

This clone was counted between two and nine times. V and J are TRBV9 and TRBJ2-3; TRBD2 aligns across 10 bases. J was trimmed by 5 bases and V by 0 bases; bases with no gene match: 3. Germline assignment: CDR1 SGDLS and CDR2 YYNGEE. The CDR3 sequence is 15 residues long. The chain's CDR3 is CASSVVASGGDTQYF. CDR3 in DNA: TGTGCCAGCAGCGTAGTGGCTAGCGGGGGAGATACGCAGTATTTT.

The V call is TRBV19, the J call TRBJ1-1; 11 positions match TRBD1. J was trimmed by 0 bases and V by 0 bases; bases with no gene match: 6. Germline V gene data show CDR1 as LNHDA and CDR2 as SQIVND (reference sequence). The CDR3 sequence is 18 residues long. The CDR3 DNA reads TGTGCCAGTAGTATAGATCGGGACAGGGGGACTCTGAACACTGAAGCTTTCTTT. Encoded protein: CASSIDRDRGTLNTEAFF.

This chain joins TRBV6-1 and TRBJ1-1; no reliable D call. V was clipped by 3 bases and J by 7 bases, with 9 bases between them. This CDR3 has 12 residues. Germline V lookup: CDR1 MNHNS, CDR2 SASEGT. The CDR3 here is CASSELQFEAFF. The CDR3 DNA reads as TGTGCCAGCAGTGAGTTACAGTTTGAAGCTTTCTTT.